Described below is a single T cell receptor (beta chain) sequence and its context. Its antigen is as yet unknown. J gave up 6 bases and V 0 bases, and 11 bases lay outside the gene matches. The CDR3 is 17 amino acids. In germline, CDR1 is LGHNA, CDR2 YNFKEQ. These data come from a study of cytomegalovirus exposure and HLA in healthy donors. Study results and limitations: TCR beta sequences reportedly predicted the HLA-A and HLA-B alleles of most subjects accurately. Sequence variants that were highly shared formed a cluster that was likely a sequencing artifact. A later analysis reportedly found fewer N-insertions in an Asian-associated ancestry cluster than the roughly 670-donor mean.

The PCR was carried out with 60 Vbeta primers and 13 Jbeta primers. Some clones are missing from TCRdb's copy, which holds only in-frame ones; the method was immunoSEQ multiplex PCR. The sample includes tens of thousands of clones, more than 55% of them seen just once. This TCR derives from a boy between 10 and 17 years old in good health and CMV-seropositive. The sequenced material came from PBMCs. The V and J genes are TRBV4-2 and TRBJ2-1; TRBD2 matches 7 bases. CDR3 amino acids: CASSQETTREGSNEQFF. The CDR3 DNA sequence: TGTGCCAGCAGCCAAGAGACCACTAGGGAGGGAAGCAATGAGCAGTTCTTC.